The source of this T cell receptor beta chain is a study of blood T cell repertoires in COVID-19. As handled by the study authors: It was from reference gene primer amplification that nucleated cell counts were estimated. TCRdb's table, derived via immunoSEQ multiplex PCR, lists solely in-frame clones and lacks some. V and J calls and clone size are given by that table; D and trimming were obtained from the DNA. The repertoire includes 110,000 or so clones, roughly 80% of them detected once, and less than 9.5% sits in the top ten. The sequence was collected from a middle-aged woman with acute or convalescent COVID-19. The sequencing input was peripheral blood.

In DNA, the CDR3 is TGTGCCAGCTCACCAACTCCCAGGGGGCAGAATGAGCAGTTCTTC. Amino acids: CASSPTPRGQNEQFF. The chain employs TRBV18 and TRBJ2-1; 8 positions match TRBD1. The CDR3 sequence is 15 residues long. V dropped 2 bases and J dropped 7; count of bases not matched to a gene: 7. CDR1 KGHSH and CDR2 LQKENI come from the germline V gene.